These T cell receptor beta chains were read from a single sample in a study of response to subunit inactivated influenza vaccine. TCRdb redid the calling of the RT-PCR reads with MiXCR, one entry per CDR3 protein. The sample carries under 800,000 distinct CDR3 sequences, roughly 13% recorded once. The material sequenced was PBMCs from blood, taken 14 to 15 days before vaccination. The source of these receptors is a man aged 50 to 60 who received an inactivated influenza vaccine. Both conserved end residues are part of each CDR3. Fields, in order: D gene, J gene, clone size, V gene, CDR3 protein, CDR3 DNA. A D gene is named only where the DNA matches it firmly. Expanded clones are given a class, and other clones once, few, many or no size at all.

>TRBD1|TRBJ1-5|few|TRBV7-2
CASSSGQANQPQHF
TGTGCCAGCAGCTCGGGACAGGCGAATCAGCCCCAGCATTTT
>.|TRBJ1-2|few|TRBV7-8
CASSFLGHGYTF
TGTGCCAGCAGCTTTTTAGGGCATGGCTACACCTTC
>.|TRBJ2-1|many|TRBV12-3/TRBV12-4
CASSPNLGQRYNEQFF
TGTGCCAGCAGTCCCAACTTAGGACAGAGATACAATGAGCAGTTCTTC
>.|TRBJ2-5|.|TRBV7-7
CASSLEGQGFETQYF
TGTGCTAGCAGCTTAGAAGGCCAGGGGTTCGAGACCCAGTACTTC
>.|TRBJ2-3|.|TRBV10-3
CAISVVAGADTQYF
TGTGCCATCAGTGTCGTAGCCGGAGCAGATACGCAGTATTTT
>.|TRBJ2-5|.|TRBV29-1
CSPRASEGTQYF
TGCAGCCCTAGGGCTAGCGAGGGGACCCAGTACTTC
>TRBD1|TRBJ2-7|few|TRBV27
CASSFQGASYEQYF
TGTGCCAGCAGTTTCCAGGGGGCATCCTACGAGCAGTACTTC
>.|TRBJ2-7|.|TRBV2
CASTFYSYEQYF
TGTGCCAGCACCTTTTATTCCTACGAGCAGTACTTC
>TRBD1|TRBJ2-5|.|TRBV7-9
CASSRGTGKQETQYF
TGTGCCAGCAGCCGAGGGACAGGAAAACAAGAGACCCAGTACTTC
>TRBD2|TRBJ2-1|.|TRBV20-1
CSARDFSGGANEQFF
TGCAGTGCTAGAGATTTTAGCGGGGGGGCGAATGAGCAGTTCTTC
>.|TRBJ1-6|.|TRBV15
CATSREPSNSPLHF
TGTGCCACCAGCAGAGAACCGAGTAATTCACCCCTCCACTTT
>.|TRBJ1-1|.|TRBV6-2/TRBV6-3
CASSYRLGAFF
TGTGCCAGCAGTTATCGGCTTGGAGCTTTCTTT
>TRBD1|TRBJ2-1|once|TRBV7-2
CASSLQTGAYNEQFF
TGTGCCAGCAGCTTACAGACAGGGGCCTACAATGAGCAGTTCTTC
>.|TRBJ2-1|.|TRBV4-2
CASSQESSSYNEQFF
TGTGCCAGCAGCCAAGAGTCCAGCTCCTACAATGAGCAGTTCTTC
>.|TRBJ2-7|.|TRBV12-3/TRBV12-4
CASSLPRRPYEQYF
TGTGCCAGCAGTCTCCCGCGACGGCCCTACGAGCAGTACTTC
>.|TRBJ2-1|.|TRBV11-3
CASSLESSSYNEQFF
TGTGCCAGCAGCTTAGAGTCCTCTTCCTACAATGAGCAGTTCTTC
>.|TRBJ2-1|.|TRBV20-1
CSARGKLENEQFF
TGCAGTGCTAGAGGGAAACTGGAGAATGAGCAGTTCTTC
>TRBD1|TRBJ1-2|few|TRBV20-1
CSTRGGTGYGYTF
TGCAGTACACGGGGGGGGACAGGTTATGGCTACACCTTC
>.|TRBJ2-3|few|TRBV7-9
CASSLNLKGTDTQYF
TGTGCCAGCAGCTTAAATTTGAAAGGGACAGATACGCAGTATTTT
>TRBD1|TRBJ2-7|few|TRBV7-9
CASSSRQGSPYEQYF
TGTGCCAGCAGCTCGCGACAGGGGAGCCCCTACGAGCAGTACTTC
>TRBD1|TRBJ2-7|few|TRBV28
CASSKRQGAPYEQYF
TGTGCCAGCAGTAAAAGACAGGGGGCCCCCTACGAGCAGTACTTC
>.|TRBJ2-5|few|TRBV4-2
CASSQVGGEIETQYF
TGTGCCAGCAGCCAAGTAGGGGGTGAGATAGAGACCCAGTACTTC
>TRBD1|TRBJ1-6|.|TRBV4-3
CASSQGRTGDYSPLHF
TGCGCCAGCAGCCAGGGCCGGACAGGAGACTATTCACCCCTCCACTTT
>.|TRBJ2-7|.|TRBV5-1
CASSTDVTSSYEQYF
TGCGCCAGCAGCACCGACGTAACGAGCTCCTACGAGCAGTACTTC
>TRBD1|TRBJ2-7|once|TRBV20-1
CSARGQDSYEQYF
TGCAGTGCCCGGGGACAGGACTCCTACGAGCAGTACTTC
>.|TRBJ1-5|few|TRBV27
CASSSIGGPEHF
TGTGCCAGCAGTTCAATTGGCGGTCCCGAGCATTTT
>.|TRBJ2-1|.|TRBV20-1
CSAPPAGGYNEQFF
TGCAGTGCCCCGCCGGCGGGCGGCTACAATGAGCAGTTCTTC
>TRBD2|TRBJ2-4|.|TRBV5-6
CASSFSPTGRDIQYF
TGTGCCAGCAGCTTTAGTCCGACGGGGAGGGACATTCAGTACTTC
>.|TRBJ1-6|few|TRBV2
CASSTASSPLHF
TGTGCCAGTTCTACGGCAAGTTCACCCCTCCACTTT
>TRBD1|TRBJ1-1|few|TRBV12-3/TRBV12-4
CASSQLGGYTEAFF
TGTGCCAGCAGCCAATTAGGGGGCTACACTGAAGCTTTCTTT
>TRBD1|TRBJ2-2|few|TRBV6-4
CASRARSAGQVNTGELFF
TGTGCCAGCAGGGCTCGGTCCGCGGGACAGGTGAACACCGGGGAGCTGTTTTTT
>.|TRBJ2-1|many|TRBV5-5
CASSLAPEPYNEQFF
TGTGCCAGCAGCTTGGCCCCAGAACCCTACAATGAGCAGTTCTTC
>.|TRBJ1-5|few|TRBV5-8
CASSLGIPNQPQHF
TGTGCCAGCAGCTTGGGGATTCCCAATCAGCCCCAGCATTTT
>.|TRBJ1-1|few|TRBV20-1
CSARAVILGAFF
TGCAGTGCTAGAGCGGTCATACTGGGAGCTTTCTTT
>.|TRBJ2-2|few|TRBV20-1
CSASYKGGDTGELFF
TGCAGTGCTAGTTACAAGGGGGGGGACACCGGGGAGCTGTTTTTT
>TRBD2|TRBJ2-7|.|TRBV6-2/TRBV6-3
CASSPLFRTSSAEQYF
TGTGCCAGCAGCCCTCTGTTCAGGACTAGCTCTGCCGAGCAGTACTTC
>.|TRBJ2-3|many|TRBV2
CASSALSDTQYF
TGTGCCAGCAGTGCACTCTCAGATACGCAGTATTTT
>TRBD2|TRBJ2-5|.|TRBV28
CATTGLSQETQYF
TGTGCCACCACGGGACTAAGCCAAGAGACCCAGTACTTC
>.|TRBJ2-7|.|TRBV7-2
CASSLGAPTVPYEQYF
TGTGCCAGCAGCTTAGGTGCACCGACGGTCCCCTACGAGCAGTACTTC
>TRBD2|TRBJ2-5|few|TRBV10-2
CASKTSGGVQETQYF
TGCGCCAGCAAAACTAGCGGGGGGGTACAAGAGACCCAGTACTTC
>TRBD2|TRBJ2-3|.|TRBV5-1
CASSPTAGGTDTQYF
TGCGCCAGCAGCCCCACTGCGGGAGGGACGGATACGCAGTATTTT
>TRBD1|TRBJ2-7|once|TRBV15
CATSTDRGHEQYF
TGTGCCACCAGCACGGACAGGGGCCACGAGCAGTACTTC
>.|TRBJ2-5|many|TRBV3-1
CASSQDRKTQYF
TGTGCCAGCAGCCAAGATAGGAAGACCCAGTACTTC
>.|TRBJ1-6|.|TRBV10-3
CAISESCYNSPLHF
TGTGCCATCAGTGAATCTTGTTACAATTCACCCCTCCACTTT
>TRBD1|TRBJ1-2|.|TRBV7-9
CASSTGTGLYGYTF
TGTGCCAGCAGCACCGGGACAGGGCTTTATGGCTACACCTTC
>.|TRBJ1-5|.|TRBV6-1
CASSPPGSGNQPQHF
TGTGCCAGCAGTCCCCCGGGGTCGGGCAATCAGCCCCAGCATTTT
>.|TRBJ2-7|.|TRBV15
CATSRDGTGGDYEQYF
TGTGCCACCAGCAGAGATGGAACAGGGGGGGACTACGAGCAGTACTTC
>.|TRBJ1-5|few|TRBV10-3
CAISSGASNQPQHF
TGTGCCATCAGCTCAGGGGCTAGCAATCAGCCCCAGCATTTT
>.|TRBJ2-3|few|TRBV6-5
CASSYSSGEIADTQYF
TGTGCCAGCAGTTACTCGTCCGGGGAGATCGCAGATACGCAGTATTTT
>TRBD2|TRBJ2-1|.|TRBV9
CASSVSGTPYNEQFF
TGTGCCAGCAGCGTAAGCGGGACCCCCTATAATGAGCAGTTCTTC
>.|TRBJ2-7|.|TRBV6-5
CASSYSGLNNPEQYF
TGTGCCAGCAGTTACTCGGGTCTAAATAACCCCGAGCAGTACTTC
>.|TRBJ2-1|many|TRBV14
CASSQDFSLWGSEQFF
TGTGCCAGCAGCCAAGATTTCTCACTATGGGGAAGTGAGCAGTTCTTC
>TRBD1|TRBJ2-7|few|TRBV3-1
CASSQAGQGTYEQYF
TGTGCCAGCAGCCAAGCAGGACAGGGGACCTACGAGCAGTACTTC
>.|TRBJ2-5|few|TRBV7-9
CASSKNRELQETQYF
TGTGCCAGCAGTAAAAACCGGGAACTACAAGAGACCCAGTACTTC
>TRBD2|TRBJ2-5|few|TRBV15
CATSMTSVWETQYF
TGTGCCACCAGTATGACTAGCGTATGGGAGACCCAGTACTTC
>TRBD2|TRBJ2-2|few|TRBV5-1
CASSLAPSGSTTGELFF
TGCGCCAGCAGCTTGGCCCCTAGCGGGAGCACCACCGGGGAGCTGTTTTTT
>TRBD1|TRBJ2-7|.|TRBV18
CASSPTQGKSEQYF
TGTGCCAGCTCCCCCACACAGGGGAAAAGCGAGCAGTACTTC
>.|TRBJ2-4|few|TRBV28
CASSLQPAAKNIQYF
TGTGCCAGCAGTTTACAACCGGCAGCCAAAAACATTCAGTACTTC
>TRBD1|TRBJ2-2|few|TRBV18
CASSPIRTGTNTGELFF
TGTGCCAGCTCGCCTATCAGGACAGGGACGAACACCGGGGAGCTGTTTTTT